The TCR beta chain described here comes from a study of blood T cell repertoires in COVID-19. Study details: Some COVID-19 samples were acute and others convalescent; all came from the United States, Italy and Spain.

This clone occurred once. Participant ages covered about 18 to 95 years across about 22 US areas. Two consecutive negative NP/OP PCR tests, clearance, or resolved symptoms defined Cohort 3 recovery. Per the authors' pipeline: Amplification with reference gene primers provided the estimates of nucleated cell counts. Profiling relied on immunoSEQ multiplex PCR, and the TCRdb table lists in-frame clones only, not all of them. V and J calls and clone size are copied from that table; D and trimming were computed from the DNA. Here the sample spans over 200,000 clones, about 89% being singletons. This CDR3 is 15 amino acids long. The V and J ends lost 1 base and 7 bases respectively, with 16 bases between them. CDR1 MNHNS and CDR2 SASEGT come from the germline V gene.

The J gene is TRBJ1-1, the V gene TRBV6-1; D is unclear. Sequencing used PBMCs or T cells enriched from blood (not recorded which). This receptor was identified in a man in his forties or fifties who had recovered from COVID-19. The CDR3 reads CASSEDGMWSLEAFF. CDR3 nucleotides: TGTGCCAGCAGTGAAGACGGGATGTGGAGCCTTGAAGCTTTCTTT.